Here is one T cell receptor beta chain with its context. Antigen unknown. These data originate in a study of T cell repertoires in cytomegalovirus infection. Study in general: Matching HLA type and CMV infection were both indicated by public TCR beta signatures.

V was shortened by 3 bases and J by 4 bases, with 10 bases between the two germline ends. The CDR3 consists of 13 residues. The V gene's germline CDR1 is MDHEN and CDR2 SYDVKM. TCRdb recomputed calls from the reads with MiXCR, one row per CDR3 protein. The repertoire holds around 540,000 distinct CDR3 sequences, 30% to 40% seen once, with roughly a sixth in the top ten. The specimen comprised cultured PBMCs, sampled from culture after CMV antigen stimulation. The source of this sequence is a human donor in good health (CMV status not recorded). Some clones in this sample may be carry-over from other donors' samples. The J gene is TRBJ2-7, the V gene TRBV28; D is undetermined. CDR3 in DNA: TGTGCCAGCAGTTTCGGCTCTCTTTACGAGCAGTACGTC. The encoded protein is CASSFGSLYEQYV.